This T cell receptor beta chain was observed in a study of CD8 T cells in ankylosing spondylitis. Study-level results: Reactive arthritis synovial fluid and blood were previously reported to contain some motif variants. Disease-linked clones reportedly showed significant enrichment in matched ankylosing spondylitis synovial fluid. A TCR beta motif of eight highly homologous variants appeared characteristic of ankylosing spondylitis blood.

The germline gives CDR1 SQVTM, CDR2 ANQGSEA. This CDR3 contains 12 residues. There are a few counts of this clonotype. Its matching antigen is unknown. The TCR beta libraries were generated through quantitative 5'-RACE incorporating molecular barcodes. MiXCR was run by TCRdb on the 5' RACE reads, yielding one entry per CDR3 protein. The sample shows 250,000 or so distinct CDR3 sequences, 15% to 20% of them seen only once. What was sequenced was blood, either unsorted or a sorted T cell fraction (not recorded which). The origin of this receptor is a male donor with ankylosing spondylitis or in good health (not recorded which). This chain uses TRBV29-1 with TRBJ1-1, with unresolved D. The CDR3 nucleotides read TGCAGTGCTGTCGTCCAGGTCACTGAAGCTTTCTTT. Encoded protein: CSAVVQVTEAFF. Full variable domain (missing parts from reference TRBV29-1 and TRBJ1-1): SAVISQKPSRDICQRGTSLTIQCQVDSQVTMMFWYRQQPGQSLTLIATANQGSEATYESGFVIDKFPISRPNLTFSTLTVSNMSPEDSSIYLCSAVVQVTEAFFGQGTRLTVV.